One and the same sample provided the 20 T cell receptor beta chains below, sequenced in a study of cytomegalovirus exposure and HLA in healthy donors. The primer mix had 60 Vbeta and 13 Jbeta primers. Using immunoSEQ multiplex PCR, the repertoire was profiled, and TCRdb retains in-frame clones only, with some absent. Recorded here are around 150,000 clones; the top ten clones represent over 1%. Specimen: PBMCs. The receptor set was obtained from a woman between 55 and 75 years old in good health and CMV-seronegative.

The chain has TRBV4-1 and TRBJ1-3, with D unresolved. The ends were cut back, 4 bases at V and 0 bases at J, with 13 bases in the middle. The V gene's germline CDR1 is MGHRA and CDR2 YSYEKL. The CDR3 has 16 residues. CDR3 DNA: TGCGCCAGCAGCCTCTCGGAGGAGAGCTCTGGAAACACCATATATTTT. Translation gives CASSLSEESSGNTIYF.

The rearrangement joins TRBV20-1 to TRBJ2-3; perhaps TRBD2 as D (5 bases). This CDR3 spans 10 amino acids. Germline CDR1 and CDR2: DFQATT and SNEGSKA (reference sequence). CDR3 nucleotides: TGCAGGGACGGGGCAGATACGCAGTATTTT. It yields the protein CRDGADTQYF.

The rearrangement uses TRBV6-5 and TRBJ1-1, with D unclear. Germline values: CDR1 MNHEY, CDR2 SVGAGI. The CDR3 contains 14 residues. V was cut by 8 bases and J by 4 bases, with 17 bases left in between. CDR3 in amino acids: CASQFGFRSTEAFF. Here the CDR3 DNA reads TGTGCCAGCCAGTTTGGTTTTCGGAGCACTGAAGCTTTCTTT.

This chain uses TRBV4-1 with TRBJ1-1; D is unclear. V gave up 0 bases and J gave up 5 bases, with 19 bases separating them. CDR3 size: 17 residues. CDR1 MGHRA and CDR2 YSYEKL come from the germline V gene. CDR3 coding DNA: TGCGCCAGCAGCCAAGATAAGACTTGGTCTCTGTGGACTGAAGCTTTCTTT. Translation gives CASSQDKTWSLWTEAFF.

The rearrangement uses TRBV11-2 and TRBJ1-4, with 9 nucleotides matching TRBD1. Germline V gene lookup returns CDR1 SGHAT and CDR2 FQNNGV. The CDR3 spans 14 residues. After removal of 5 bases from V and 8 bases from J, the junction contained 6 bases not matched to a gene. CDR3 bases: TGTGCCAGCAGCCATCTAGACAGGGGGGAAAAACTGTTTTTT. Amino acid sequence: CASSHLDRGEKLFF.

V usage is TRBV30 and J usage is TRBJ2-7, with TRBD2 matching 7 bases. The CDR3 is made up of 13 amino acids. V shed 5 bases and J 2 bases; nucleotides not matched to a gene: 6. Germline V gene sequence: CDR1 GTSNPN, CDR2 SVGIG (reference sequence). The CDR3: CAWDTLAAYEQYF. The CDR3 region has the DNA TGTGCCTGGGATACTCTAGCGGCCTACGAGCAGTACTTC.

The V and J genes are TRBV11-2 and TRBJ1-1; no clear D gene. Per germline, CDR1 SGHAT and CDR2 FQNNGV. Trimming took 0 bases from V and 1 from J, leaving 3 bases between them. CDR3 size: 13 residues. The CDR3 DNA sequence: TGTGCCAGCAGCTTAGACCAGAACACTGAAGCTTTCTTT. Translating gives CASSLDQNTEAFF.

The CDR3 bases are TGTGCCACCAGCAGGGGGGACAGTGCAAACTCCTACGAGCAGTACTTC. Its protein is CATSRGDSANSYEQYF. The V and J genes are TRBV15 and TRBJ2-7; 7 nucleotides line up with TRBD1. This CDR3 has 16 residues. Germline assignment: CDR1 LNHNV and CDR2 YYDKDF (reference sequence). V was clipped by 3 bases and J by 0 bases; unmatched bases: 8.

The CDR3 here is CASSWAGRANEKLFF. The CDR3 DNA sequence: TGTGCCAGCAGCTGGGCAGGTAGAGCTAATGAAAAACTGTTTTTT. The chain links TRBV7-2 to TRBJ1-4; D unclear. The CDR3 has 15 amino acids. CDR1 and CDR2 (germline): SGHTA, FQGNSA. Trimming cost V 4 bases and J 3 bases, with 12 bases left between them.

J is TRBJ1-4 and V is TRBV5-1; possibly TRBD1 for D (6 bases). Trimming took 4 bases from V and 14 from J, leaving 24 bases between them. CDR1 and CDR2 from the germline V gene are SGHRS and YFSETQ. CDR3 length: 15 residues. The CDR3 nucleotides are TGCGCCAGCAGCCCCCGGGAGGCAGGGGTGGTTAGCCTGTTTTTT. Translation gives CASSPREAGVVSLFF.

The V call is TRBV4-2, the J call TRBJ1-2, with 8 bases lining up with TRBD1. The J segment lost 7 bases and the V segment lost 0 bases, leaving 4 bases of the junction unmatched. The CDR3 extends over 14 amino acids. Germline assignment: CDR1 LGHNA and CDR2 YNFKEQ. The CDR3 nucleotides read TGTGCCAGCAGCCAAGACACAGGGGGAAGTGGCTACACCTTC. Its protein is CASSQDTGGSGYTF.

The V call is TRBV6-5, the J call TRBJ2-1; no firm D call. The CDR3 is made up of 13 amino acids. CDR1 is MNHEY and CDR2 is SVGAGI in the germline V gene. Trimming took 6 bases from V and 8 from J, leaving 14 bases between them. CDR3 sequence (DNA): TGTGCCAGCAGGCCCCTAGTTTTCGATGAGCAGTTCTTC. Translating gives CASRPLVFDEQFF.

CDR3 nucleotides: TGTGCCAGCAGCTTCCTTACAGGGGGCCAAGGCTATGGCTACACCTTC. It codes for CASSFLTGGQGYGYTF. The chain uses TRBV7-2 and TRBJ1-2; 9 positions match TRBD1. In germline, CDR1 is SGHTA, CDR2 FQGNSA. Trimming cost V 3 bases and J 4 bases; bases outside gene matches: 9. The CDR3 loop spans 16 amino acids.

The rearrangement uses TRBV5-1 and TRBJ2-7, with 10 bases matching TRBD2. CDR3 length equals 17 residues. The trim removed 0 bases at V and 2 bases at J, leaving 8 bases unmatched. Germline values: CDR1 SGHRS, CDR2 YFSETQ. CDR3 coding DNA: TGCGCCAGCAGCTTGGGATCTAGCGGGGGCCCCACCTACGAGCAGTACTTC. Amino acids: CASSLGSSGGPTYEQYF.

The chain links TRBV2 to TRBJ2-2, with 9 bases identical to TRBD1. This CDR3 is built from 14 residues. CDR1 and CDR2 (germline): SNHLY, FYNNEI. V was clipped by 8 bases and J by 5 bases; unmatched bases: 6. The CDR3 spells CASLATGGTGELFF. In nucleotides, the CDR3 is TGTGCCAGCTTGGCGACAGGGGGAACCGGGGAGCTGTTTTTT.

The rearrangement links TRBV7-8 to TRBJ1-5; D remains ambiguous. Per germline, CDR1 SGHVS and CDR2 FQNEAQ. The V gene lost 8 bases and the J gene lost 15 bases, with 14 bases spanning the gap. The CDR3 spans 10 residues. The CDR3 loop is CASSLRGGHF. For the CDR3, the DNA is TGTGCCAGCTCGCTCCGGGGAGGGCATTTT. Based on the CDR3 plus reference TRBV7-8 and TRBJ1-5, the full variable domain is GAGVSQSPRYKVAKRGQDVALRCDPISGHVSLFWYQQALGQGPEFLTYFQNEAQLDKSGLPSDRFFAERPEGSVSTLKIQRTQQEDSAVYLCASSLRGGHFGDGTRLSIL.

The chain joins TRBV7-2 to TRBJ2-2, with 7 bases aligning to TRBD1. Germline V CDR1 and CDR2: SGHTA, FQGNSA. This CDR3 spans 15 amino acids. V was clipped by 5 bases and J by 3 bases; unmatched bases: 6. CDR3 sequence (DNA): TGTGCCAGCAGCCGCCGGGACAGAGACACCGGGGAGCTGTTTTTT. Translated, it gives CASSRRDRDTGELFF.

The chain links TRBV5-1 to TRBJ2-5; TRBD1 might be the D (5 bases). The CDR3 runs to 13 residues. Trimming shortened V by 5 bases and J by 3 bases, and 11 bases separated the two germline ends. Germline lookup yields CDR1 SGHRS and CDR2 YFSETQ. CDR3 nucleotide sequence: TGCGCCAGCAGTCCCTCGACAGAAGAGACCCAGTACTTC. Protein product: CASSPSTEETQYF.

The V and J genes are TRBV6-5 and TRBJ2-1; 8 positions match TRBD1. The germline V gene has CDR1 MNHEY and CDR2 SVGAGI. The CDR3 spans 16 residues. Trimming removed 0 bases from V and 4 bases from J; junction bases left unmatched: 5. The CDR3 reads CASSYSVGQVYNEQFF. The CDR3 region has the DNA TGTGCCAGCAGTTACTCGGTGGGACAGGTATACAATGAGCAGTTCTTC.

This sequence joins TRBV7-3 and TRBJ2-7, with 8 bases lining up with TRBD2. Per the germline V gene, CDR1 is SGHTA and CDR2 is FQGTGA. This CDR3 spans 14 amino acids. The trim removed 5 bases at V and 4 bases at J, leaving 7 bases unmatched. The CDR3: CASSPGGGWYEQYF. As DNA, the CDR3 is TGTGCCAGCAGCCCCGGGGGGGGTTGGTACGAGCAGTACTTC.